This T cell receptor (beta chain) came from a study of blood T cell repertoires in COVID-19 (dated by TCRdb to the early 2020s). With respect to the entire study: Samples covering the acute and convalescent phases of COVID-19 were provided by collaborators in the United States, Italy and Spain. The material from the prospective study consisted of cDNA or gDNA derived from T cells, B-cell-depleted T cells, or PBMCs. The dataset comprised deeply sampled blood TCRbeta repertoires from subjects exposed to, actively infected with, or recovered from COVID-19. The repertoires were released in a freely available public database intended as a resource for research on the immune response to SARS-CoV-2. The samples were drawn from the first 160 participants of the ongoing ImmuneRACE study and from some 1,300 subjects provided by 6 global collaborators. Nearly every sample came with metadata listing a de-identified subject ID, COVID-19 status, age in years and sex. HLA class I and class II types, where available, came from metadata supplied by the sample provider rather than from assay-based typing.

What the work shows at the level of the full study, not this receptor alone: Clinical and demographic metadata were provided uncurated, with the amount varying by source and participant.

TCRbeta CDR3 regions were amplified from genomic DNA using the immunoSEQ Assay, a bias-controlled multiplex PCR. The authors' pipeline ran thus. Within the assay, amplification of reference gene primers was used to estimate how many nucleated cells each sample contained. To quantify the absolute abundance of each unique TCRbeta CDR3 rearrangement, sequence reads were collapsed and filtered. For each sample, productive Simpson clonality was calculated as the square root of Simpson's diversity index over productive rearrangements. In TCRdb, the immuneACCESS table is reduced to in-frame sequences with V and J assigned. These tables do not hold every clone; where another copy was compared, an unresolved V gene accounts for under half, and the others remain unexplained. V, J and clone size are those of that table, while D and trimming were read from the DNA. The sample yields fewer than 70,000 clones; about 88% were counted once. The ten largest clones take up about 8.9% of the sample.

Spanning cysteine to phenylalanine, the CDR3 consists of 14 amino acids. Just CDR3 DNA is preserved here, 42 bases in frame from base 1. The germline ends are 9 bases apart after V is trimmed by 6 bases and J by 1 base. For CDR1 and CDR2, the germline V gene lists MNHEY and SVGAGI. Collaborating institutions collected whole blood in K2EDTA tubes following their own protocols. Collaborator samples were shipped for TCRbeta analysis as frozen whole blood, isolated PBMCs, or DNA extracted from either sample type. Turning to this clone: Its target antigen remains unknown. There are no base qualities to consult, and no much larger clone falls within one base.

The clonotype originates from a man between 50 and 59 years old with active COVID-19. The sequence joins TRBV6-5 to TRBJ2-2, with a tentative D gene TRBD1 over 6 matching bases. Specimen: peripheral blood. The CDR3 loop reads CASRPDRNTGELFF. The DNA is TGTGCCAGCAGGCCGGACAGGAACACCGGGGAGCTGTTTTTT.